This entry is about one TCR beta chain. This sample was included in a study of CD8+ T cells in alopecia areata. The CDR3 is made up of 13 amino acids. CDR1 SEHNR and CDR2 FQNEAQ come from the germline V gene (reference sequence). With 1 base clipped from V and 5 bases from J, the junction kept 1 base outside the gene matches. After isolation, RNA underwent reverse transcription to generate cDNA as the sequencing template. Sequenced by immunoSEQ multiplex PCR; TCRdb stores in-frame clones only, minus some. Here the sample spans 150,000 or so clones, just over 65% being singletons. The sample here was CD8+ T cells sorted from blood, taken at week 0. This receptor was taken from a human donor with alopecia areata. This sequence joins TRBV7-9 and TRBJ2-7; TRBD1 matches 8 bases. The CDR3 DNA reads as TGTGCCAGCAGCTTAGTGACAGGGGACGAGCAGTACTTC. It specifies CASSLVTGDEQYF. Looking up the rest from reference TRBV7-9 and TRBJ2-7 gives the full variable domain: DTGVSQNPRHKITKRGQNVTFRCDPISEHNRLYWYRQTLGQGPEFLTYFQNEAQLEKSRLLSDRFSAERPKGSFSTLEIQRTEQGDSAMYLCASSLVTGDEQYFGPGTRLTVT.